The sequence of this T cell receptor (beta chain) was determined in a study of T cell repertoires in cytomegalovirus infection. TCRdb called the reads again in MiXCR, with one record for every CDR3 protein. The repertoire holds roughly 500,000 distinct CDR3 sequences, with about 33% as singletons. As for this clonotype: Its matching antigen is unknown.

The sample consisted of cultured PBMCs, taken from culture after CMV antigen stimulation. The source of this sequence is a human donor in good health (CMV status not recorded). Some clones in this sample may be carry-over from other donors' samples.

CDR3 nucleotide sequence: TGTGCCAGCAGCCACCTAGTGGGGGGCACAGATACGCAGTATTTT. Its protein product is CASSHLVGGTDTQYF. This chain links TRBV11-2 with TRBJ2-3; TRBD1 or TRBD2 may be the D gene (5 bases each). Germline loops: CDR1 SGHAT, CDR2 FQNNGV. Between the trimmed V and J ends, which lost 5 bases and 1 base, there was a span of 13 bases. This CDR3 is built from 15 residues.